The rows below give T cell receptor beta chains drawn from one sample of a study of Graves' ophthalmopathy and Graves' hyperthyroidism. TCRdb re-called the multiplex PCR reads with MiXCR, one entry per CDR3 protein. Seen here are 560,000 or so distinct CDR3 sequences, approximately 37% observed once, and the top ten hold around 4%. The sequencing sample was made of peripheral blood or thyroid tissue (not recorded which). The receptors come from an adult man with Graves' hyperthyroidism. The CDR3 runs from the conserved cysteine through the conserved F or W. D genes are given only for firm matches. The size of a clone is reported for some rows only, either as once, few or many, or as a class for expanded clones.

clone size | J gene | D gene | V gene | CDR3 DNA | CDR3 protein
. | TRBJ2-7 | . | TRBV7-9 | TGTGCCAGCAGTTTCCAATACTACGAGCAGTACTTC | CASSFQYYEQYF
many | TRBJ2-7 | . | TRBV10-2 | TGCGCCAGCAGTGAGGGACGGAGCTACGAGCAGTACTTC | CASSEGRSYEQYF
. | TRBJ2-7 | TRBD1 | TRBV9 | TGTGCCAGCAGCGAAACAGGGGGCAACGAGCAGTACTTC | CASSETGGNEQYF
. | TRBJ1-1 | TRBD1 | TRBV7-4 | TGTGCCAGCAGTAGGGGACAGTTCACTGAAGCTTTCTTT | CASSRGQFTEAFF
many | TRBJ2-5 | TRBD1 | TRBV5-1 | TGCGCCAGCAGCCGGGGACAGGGGGCCCAGTACTTC | CASSRGQGAQYF
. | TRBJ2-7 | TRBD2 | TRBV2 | TGTGCCAGCGGGGGGAGGCTAGCGGGAGACGAGCAGTACTTC | CASGGRLAGDEQYF
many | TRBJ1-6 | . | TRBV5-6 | TGTGCCAGCAGCTTCTCCGGGTCCGATTCACCCCTCCACTTT | CASSFSGSDSPLHF
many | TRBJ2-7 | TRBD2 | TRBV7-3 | TGTGCCAGCAGCCCGGGACTAGAAGCCGAGCAGTACTTC | CASSPGLEAEQYF
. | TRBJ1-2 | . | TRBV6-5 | TGTGCCAGCAGACTCTCCTCCGGGGACGGGAACTATGGCTACACCTTC | CASRLSSGDGNYGYTF
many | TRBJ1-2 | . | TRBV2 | TGTGCCAGCAGGGGGGGGGTCTATGGCTACACCTTC | CASRGGVYGYTF
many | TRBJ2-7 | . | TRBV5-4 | TGTGCCAGCAGCTTGGCAGGGTATTCGTACTACGAGCAGTACTTC | CASSLAGYSYYEQYF
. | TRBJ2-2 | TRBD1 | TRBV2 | TGTGCCAGCAGTCGAGCCCACGACAGGGCCCCGGGACCGCAGGAGCTGTTTTTT | CASSRAHDRAPGPQELFF